The 2 T cell receptor beta chains reported below all come from one sample, sequenced in a study of blood T cell repertoires in COVID-19. The method was immunoSEQ multiplex PCR; TCRdb's version includes in-frame clones alone and lacks a portion of them. Here the sample spans around 300,000 clones, about 89% being singletons. The source material was peripheral blood. These receptor sequences come from a middle-aged man with acute or convalescent COVID-19.

The genes are TRBV11-2 and TRBJ2-1, with a tentative D call TRBD2 (6 bases). The germline V and J ends were trimmed by 6 bases and 4 bases, with 22 bases remaining between them. The germline CDR1 and CDR2 sequences are SGHAT and FQNNGV. This CDR3 comprises 17 residues. In nucleotides, the CDR3 is TGTGCCAGCAGTCCTAGGATCGGGAGCGGTCTTTACAATGAGCAGTTCTTC. This translates into CASSPRIGSGLYNEQFF.

This chain links TRBV4-2 with TRBJ2-3, with 8 bases aligning to TRBD2. Losses at the gene ends were 1 base for V and 6 bases for J; bases not matched to a gene: 3. Germline-derived CDR1 and CDR2 are LGHNA and YNFKEQ. This CDR3 contains 14 residues. The CDR3 sequence is CASSQAGGLDTQYF. The CDR3 DNA reads TGTGCCAGCAGCCAAGCGGGGGGGCTGGATACGCAGTATTTT.